This record concerns one T cell receptor beta chain sequence. The J segment lost 6 bases and the V segment lost 3 bases, leaving 9 bases of the junction unmatched. The CDR3 sequence is 15 residues long. Looked up from germline, CDR1 is SGHRS and CDR2 is YFSETQ. The data are from a study of blood T cell repertoires in COVID-19. Study as a whole: Researchers got acute and convalescent COVID-19 samples from the United States, Italy and Spain. Sample material is recorded as cDNA or gDNA derived from T cells, B-cell-depleted T cells, or PBMCs.

As originally analysed: Scientists estimated how many nucleated cells there were by amplifying reference gene primers. Data came from immunoSEQ multiplex PCR; TCRdb stores just in-frame clones and leaves some out. Clone size and V and J calls were adopted from that table, with D and trimming inferred from the DNA. This table holds 250,000 to 300,000 clones, around 89% found once. This clonotype was obtained from a man aged 35-49 years with acute or convalescent COVID-19. Sequencing used peripheral blood. The rearrangement uses TRBV5-1 and TRBJ2-7; the match to TRBD1 covers 10 bases. The CDR3 spells CASSSGGTGVLEQYF. The CDR3 DNA follows: TGCGCCAGCAGCTCCGGGGGGACAGGGGTGCTCGAGCAGTACTTC.